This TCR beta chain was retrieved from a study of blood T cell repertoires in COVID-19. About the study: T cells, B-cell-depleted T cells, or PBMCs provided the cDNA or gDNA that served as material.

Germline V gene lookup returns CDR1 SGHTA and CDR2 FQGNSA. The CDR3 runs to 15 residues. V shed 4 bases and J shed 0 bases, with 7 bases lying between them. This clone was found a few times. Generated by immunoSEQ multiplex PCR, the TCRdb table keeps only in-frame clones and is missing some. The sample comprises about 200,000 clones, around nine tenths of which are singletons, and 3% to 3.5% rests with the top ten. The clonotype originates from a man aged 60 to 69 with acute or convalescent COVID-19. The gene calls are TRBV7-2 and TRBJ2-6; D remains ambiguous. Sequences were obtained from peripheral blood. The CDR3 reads CASSSLRSGANVLTF. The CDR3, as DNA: TGTGCCAGCAGCTCACTGCGCTCTGGGGCCAACGTCCTGACTTTC.